This T cell receptor (beta chain) is drawn from a study of response to subunit inactivated influenza vaccine. General study points: Seasonal influenza vaccination, on each occasion, was suggested by the authors to recruit few new T cells.

This clonotype has only a few counts. Its antigen is still unknown. TCRdb reprocessed the RT-PCR reads via MiXCR and lists one record per CDR3 protein. The sample carries around 200,000 distinct CDR3 sequences, approximately 14% recorded once. Per the germline V gene, CDR1 is LGHNA and CDR2 is YSLEER. The V gene lost 4 bases and the J gene lost 0 bases, with 16 bases spanning the gap. This CDR3 is built from 16 residues. This rearrangement joins TRBV4-3 to TRBJ2-7; D may be TRBD1 or TRBD2 (5 bases each). Sequencing used CD8+ T cells sorted from PBMCs, obtained roughly 5 days after vaccination. This sequence was found in a man aged 50-60 years who received an inactivated influenza vaccine. CDR3 sequence: CASSPQPGTSSYEQYF. CDR3 DNA: TGCGCCAGCAGCCCCCAGCCGGGGACGAGCTCCTACGAGCAGTACTTC.